The present entry profiles one T cell receptor (beta chain) with its context. MiXCR, applied by TCRdb to the 5' RACE reads, yields one record per CDR3 protein. The profile shows some 440,000 distinct CDR3 sequences, 20% to 30% of them singletons. This sample is drawn from a study of T-cell memory formation after mild COVID-19. V lost 4 bases and J lost 1; bases outside the gene matches: 8. This CDR3 has 15 amino acids. Germline-derived CDR1 and CDR2 are SQVTM and ANQGSEA. The chain combines TRBV29-1 with TRBJ2-3; 7 nucleotides line up with TRBD1. The sequence was obtained from an adult woman who had mild COVID-19 (a few samples of this study predate the infection). Cell type and time point are not known. The specimen was PBMCs or a T cell subset sorted from them (not recorded which). CDR3 protein: CSVGWDSVGTDTQYF. The CDR3 coding sequence is TGCAGCGTTGGATGGGACAGCGTAGGCACAGATACGCAGTATTTT.